This entry lists 14 T cell receptor beta chains sequenced from one sample in a study of CD8 T cells in ankylosing spondylitis. Study-level findings and limits: The study identified a TCR beta motif of about eight highly homologous variants that appeared characteristic of ankylosing spondylitis blood.

TCRdb called the 5' RACE reads again in MiXCR, with one record for every CDR3 protein. Here the sample spans hundreds of thousands of distinct CDR3 sequences, 15% to 20% being singletons. Their antigens are not known. The specimen sequenced was blood, either unsorted or a sorted T cell fraction (not recorded which). These receptor sequences come from a male donor with ankylosing spondylitis.

At least ten counts were recorded for this clonotype. The J gene is TRBJ2-1, the V gene TRBV29-1; D may be TRBD2 (7 bases). CDR1 is SQVTM and CDR2 is ANQGSEA in the germline V gene. The V end was cut by 0 bases, the J end by 0 bases, with 12 bases between. The CDR3 spans 16 residues. The CDR3 coding sequence is TGCAGCGTTGAAGAGGGGGGGGCCCACTCCTACAATGAGCAGTTCTTC. Protein: CSVEEGGAHSYNEQFF.

This clonotype was counted at least ten times. V usage is TRBV29-1 and J usage is TRBJ1-4, with D possibly matching TRBD1 (5 bases). This CDR3 spans 14 amino acids. Per the germline V gene, CDR1 is SQVTM and CDR2 is ANQGSEA. The V and J ends lost 1 base and 7 bases respectively, with 13 bases between them. The CDR3 region is CSVEVPREGEKLFF. CDR3 DNA: TGCAGCGTTGAAGTACCCAGGGAGGGTGAAAAACTGTTTTTT.

The V and J genes are TRBV5-1 and TRBJ2-1; unclear D gene. The CDR3 contains 17 residues. The germline V gene has CDR1 SGHRS and CDR2 YFSETQ. The ends were cut back, 4 bases at V and 4 bases at J, with 21 bases in the middle. The CDR3 sequence: CASSPPIGFLGYNEQFF. The DNA for the CDR3 is TGCGCCAGCAGCCCCCCCATTGGGTTCCTAGGATACAATGAGCAGTTCTTC.

J is TRBJ1-3 and V is TRBV11-2, with a possible D match to TRBD1 (6 bases). The V gene lost 3 bases and the J gene lost 4 bases, with 13 bases spanning the gap. Germline CDR1 and CDR2: SGHAT and FQNNGV. The CDR3 is made up of 15 amino acids. The CDR3 reads CASSFRGAEGNTIYF. For the CDR3, the DNA is TGTGCCAGCAGCTTCAGGGGCGCGGAAGGAAACACCATATATTTT.

The chain carries TRBV3-1 and TRBJ2-3; D is undetermined. CDR1 and CDR2 from the germline V gene are LGHDT and YNNKEL (reference sequence). Trimming removed 3 bases at V and 4 bases at J, with 8 bases between. The CDR3 contains 13 residues. The CDR3, as DNA: TGTGCCAGCAGCCACGGTGAGGCAGATACGCAGTATTTT. This sequence encodes CASSHGEADTQYF.

This clonotype was counted between two and nine times. V and J are TRBV29-1 and TRBJ1-1, with D perhaps TRBD1 (5 bases). Germline assignment: CDR1 SQVTM and CDR2 ANQGSEA. V shed 7 bases and J shed 4 bases, with 16 bases lying between them. The length of the CDR3 is 13 residues. CDR3 sequence reads: CSAEGQGGTEAFF. As DNA, the CDR3 is TGCAGCGCGGAGGGGCAGGGCGGCACTGAAGCTTTCTTT.

In this sample, this clonotype turned up a few times. The J gene is TRBJ1-1, the V gene TRBV12-3 or TRBV12-4; D is unresolved. V was cut by 6 bases and J by 8 bases, with 13 bases left in between. The CDR3 runs to 12 residues. This chain's CDR3 is CASRRTPGEAFF. Here the CDR3 DNA reads TGTGCCAGCAGACGGACTCCTGGAGAAGCTTTCTTT.

The V call is TRBV5-1, the J call TRBJ2-2, with D perhaps being TRBD1 or TRBD2 (5 bases each). V lost 5 bases to trimming and J lost 5 bases, with 13 bases between them. This CDR3 has 14 amino acids. Germline V CDR1 and CDR2: SGHRS, YFSETQ. The CDR3 loop is CASRWDPLTGELFF. In DNA, the CDR3 is TGCGCCAGCAGATGGGACCCCTTGACCGGGGAGCTGTTTTTT.

The chain uses TRBV6-1 and TRBJ1-1; 8 nucleotides agree with TRBD1. V was clipped by 6 bases and J by 0 bases; unmatched bases: 9. Per the germline V gene, CDR1 is MNHNS and CDR2 is SASEGT. The CDR3 runs to 16 residues. DNA for the CDR3: TGTGCCAGCAGATCCGGACAGGGAGGTATGAACACTGAAGCTTTCTTT. Amino acids: CASRSGQGGMNTEAFF.

The chain uses TRBV3-1 and TRBJ1-1; possible D gene TRBD1, 6 bases. Germline V gene data show CDR1 as LGHDT and CDR2 as YNNKEL (reference sequence). The CDR3 is 15 amino acids. V was pared by 1 base and J by 7 bases, with 16 bases between. This CDR3 is CASSQVPGIRGEAFF. The CDR3 DNA sequence: TGTGCCAGCAGCCAAGTACCAGGGATCAGGGGTGAAGCTTTCTTT.

The table lists this clonotype with many counts. V is TRBV18 and J is TRBJ1-3; perhaps TRBD1 as D (5 bases). Germline assignment: CDR1 KGHSH and CDR2 LQKENI. The V gene lost 1 base and the J gene lost 0 bases, with 10 bases spanning the gap. The CDR3 extends over 16 amino acids. The CDR3 here is CASSPLTGLSGNTIYF. CDR3 in DNA: TGTGCCAGCTCACCACTTACGGGACTCTCTGGAAACACCATATATTTT.

For the CDR3, the DNA is TGTGCCTGGATGGGACAAATAAACACTGAAGCTTTCTTT. This translates into CAWMGQINTEAFF. This rearrangement joins TRBV30 to TRBJ1-1; TRBD1 is a possible D gene (6 bases). Germline CDR1 and CDR2: GTSNPN and SVGIG (reference sequence). The CDR3 contains 13 residues. V lost 4 bases and J lost 2, with 11 bases in between. The full variable domain, with the rest looked up from reference TRBV30 and TRBJ1-1, is SQTIHQWPATLVQPVGSPLSLECTVEGTSNPNLYWYRQAAGRGLQLLFYSVGIGQISSEVPQNLSASRPQDRQFILSSKKLLLSDSGFYLCAWMGQINTEAFFGQGTRLTVV.

The chain recombines TRBV4-2 with TRBJ1-5, with TRBD1 as a possible D gene (5 bases). The CDR3 spans 15 residues. Germline assignment: CDR1 LGHNA and CDR2 YNFKEQ. V was shortened by 1 base and J by 0 bases, with 7 bases between the two germline ends. The CDR3 is CASSQGDGSNQPQHF. As DNA, the CDR3 is TGTGCCAGCAGCCAAGGGGACGGTAGCAATCAGCCCCAGCATTTT.

About this clonotype itself: The junction does not match germline at one end; this may be a read error. The V and J genes are TRBV9 and TRBJ2-5, with D hard to call. The CDR3 contains 13 residues. Germline V gene lookup returns CDR1 SGDLS and CDR2 YYNGEE. The CDR3: CASSVGGQQTQYF. DNA for the CDR3: TGTGCCAGCAGCGTTGGTGGCCAACAGACCCAGTACTTC.